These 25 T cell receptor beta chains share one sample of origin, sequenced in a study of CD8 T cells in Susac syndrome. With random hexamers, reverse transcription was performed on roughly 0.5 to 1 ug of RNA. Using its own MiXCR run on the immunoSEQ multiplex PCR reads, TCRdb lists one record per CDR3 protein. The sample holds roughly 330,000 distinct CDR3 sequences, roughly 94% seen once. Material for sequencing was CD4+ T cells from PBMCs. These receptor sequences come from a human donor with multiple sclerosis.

The CDR3, as DNA: TGTGCCGCCCAGGCCGGGGGGAACACTGAAGCTTTCTTT. It specifies CAAQAGGNTEAFF. This chain links TRBV6-5 with TRBJ1-1, with a possible D match to TRBD1 (5 bases). The CDR3 spans 13 residues. V lost 11 bases to trimming and J lost 1 base, with 14 bases between them. Germline CDR1 and CDR2: MNHEY and SVGAGI.

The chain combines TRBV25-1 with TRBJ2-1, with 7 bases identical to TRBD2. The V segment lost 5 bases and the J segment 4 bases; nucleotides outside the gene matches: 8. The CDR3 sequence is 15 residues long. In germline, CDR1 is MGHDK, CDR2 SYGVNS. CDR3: CASSPAGERYNEQFF. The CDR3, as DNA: TGTGCCAGCAGTCCGGCGGGGGAGCGGTACAATGAGCAGTTCTTC.

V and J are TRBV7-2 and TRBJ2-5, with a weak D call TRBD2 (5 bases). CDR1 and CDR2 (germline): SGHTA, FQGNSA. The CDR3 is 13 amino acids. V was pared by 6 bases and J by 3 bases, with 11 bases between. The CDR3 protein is CASSTSREETQYF. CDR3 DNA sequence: TGTGCCAGCAGTACTAGTCGCGAAGAGACCCAGTACTTC.

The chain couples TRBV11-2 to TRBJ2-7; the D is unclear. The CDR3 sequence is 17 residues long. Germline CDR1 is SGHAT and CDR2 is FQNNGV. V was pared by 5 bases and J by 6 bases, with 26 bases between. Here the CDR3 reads CASSREKGVLMETEQYF. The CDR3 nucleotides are TGTGCCAGCAGCCGCGAGAAGGGCGTCCTCATGGAGACCGAGCAGTACTTC.

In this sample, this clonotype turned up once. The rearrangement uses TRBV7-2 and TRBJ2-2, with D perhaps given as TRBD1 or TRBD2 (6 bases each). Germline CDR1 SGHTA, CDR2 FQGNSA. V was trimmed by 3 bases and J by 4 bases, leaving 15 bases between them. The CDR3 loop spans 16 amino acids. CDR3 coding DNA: TGTGCCAGCAGCTTGGTAGGGGGAGCGGGCACCGGGGAGCTGTTTTTT. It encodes CASSLVGGAGTGELFF. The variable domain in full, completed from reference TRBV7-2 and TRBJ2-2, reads GAGVSQSPSNKVTEKGKDVELRCDPISGHTALYWYRQSLGQGLEFLIYFQGNSAPDKSGLPSDRFSAERTGGSVSTLTIQRTQQEDSAVYLCASSLVGGAGTGELFFGEGSRLTVL.

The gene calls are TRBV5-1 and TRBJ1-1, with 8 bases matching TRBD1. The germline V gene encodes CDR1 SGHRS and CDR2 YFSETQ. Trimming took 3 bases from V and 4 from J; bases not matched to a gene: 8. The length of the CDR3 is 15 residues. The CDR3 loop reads CASSSPDRDLTEAFF. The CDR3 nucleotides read TGCGCCAGCAGCTCACCGGACAGGGACCTCACTGAAGCTTTCTTT.

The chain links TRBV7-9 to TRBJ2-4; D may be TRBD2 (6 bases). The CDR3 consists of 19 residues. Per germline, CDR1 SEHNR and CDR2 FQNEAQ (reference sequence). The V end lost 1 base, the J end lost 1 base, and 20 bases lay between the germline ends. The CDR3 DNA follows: TGTGCCAGCAGCTTAGGAGAGACGCTAGGAGGGGTGGCCAAAAACATTCAGTACTTC. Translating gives CASSLGETLGGVAKNIQYF.

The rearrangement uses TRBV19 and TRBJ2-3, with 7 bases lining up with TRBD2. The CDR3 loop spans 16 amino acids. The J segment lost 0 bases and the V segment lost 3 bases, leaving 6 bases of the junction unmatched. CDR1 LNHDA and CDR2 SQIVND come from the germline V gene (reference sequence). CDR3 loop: CASSIRQAGSTDTQYF. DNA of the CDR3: TGTGCCAGTAGTATCCGGCAAGCGGGAAGCACAGATACGCAGTATTTT.

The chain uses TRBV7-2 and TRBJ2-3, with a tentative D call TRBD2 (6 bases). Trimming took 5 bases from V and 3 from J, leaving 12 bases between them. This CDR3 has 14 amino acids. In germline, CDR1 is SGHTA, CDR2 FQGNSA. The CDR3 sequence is CASSLLSGTDTQYF. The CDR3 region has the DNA TGTGCCAGCAGCCTTCTAAGCGGGACAGATACGCAGTATTTT.

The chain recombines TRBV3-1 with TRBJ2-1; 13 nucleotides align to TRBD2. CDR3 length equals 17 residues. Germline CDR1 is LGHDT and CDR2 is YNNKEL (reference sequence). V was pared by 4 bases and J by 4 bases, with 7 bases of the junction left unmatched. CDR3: CASSPGLAGAGYNEQFF. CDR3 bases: TGTGCCAGCAGCCCCGGACTAGCGGGGGCCGGATACAATGAGCAGTTCTTC.

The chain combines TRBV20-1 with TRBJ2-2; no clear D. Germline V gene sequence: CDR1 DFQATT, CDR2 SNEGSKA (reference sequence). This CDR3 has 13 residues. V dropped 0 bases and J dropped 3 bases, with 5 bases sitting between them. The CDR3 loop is CSARDRDTGELFF. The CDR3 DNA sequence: TGCAGTGCTAGAGATCGTGACACCGGGGAGCTGTTTTTT.

The CDR3 nucleotides read TGTGCCTGGAGTCCCGGAGGACAGGGTAATGAAAAACTGTTTTTT. It specifies CAWSPGGQGNEKLFF. The chain uses TRBV30 and TRBJ1-4, with 8 bases aligning to TRBD1. With V trimmed by 2 bases and J by 4 bases, 6 bases remained unmatched. The CDR3 runs 15 residues. Germline V lookup: CDR1 GTSNPN, CDR2 SVGIG (reference sequence).

The DNA for the CDR3 is TGCGCCAGCAGCCACGGTGGACAAGGGGGACAAGAGACCCAGTACTTC. Translating it yields CASSHGGQGGQETQYF. The chain employs TRBV4-1 and TRBJ2-5, with D perhaps matching TRBD1 (6 bases). The germline V and J ends were trimmed by 3 bases and 2 bases, with 16 bases remaining between them. The length of the CDR3 is 16 residues. Germline V gives CDR1 MGHRA, CDR2 YSYEKL.

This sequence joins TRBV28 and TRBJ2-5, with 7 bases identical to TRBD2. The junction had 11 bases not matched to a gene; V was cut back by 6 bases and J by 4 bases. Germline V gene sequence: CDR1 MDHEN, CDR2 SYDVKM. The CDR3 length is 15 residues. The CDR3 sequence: CASSHLGTTGETQYF. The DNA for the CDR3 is TGTGCCAGCAGCCACCTCGGGACTACGGGAGAGACCCAGTACTTC.

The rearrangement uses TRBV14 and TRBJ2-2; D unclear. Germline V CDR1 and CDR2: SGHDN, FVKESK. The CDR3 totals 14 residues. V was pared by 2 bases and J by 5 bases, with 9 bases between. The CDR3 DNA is TGTGCCAGCAGCCAAAGGACGAGGACCGGGGAGCTGTTTTTT. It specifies CASSQRTRTGELFF.

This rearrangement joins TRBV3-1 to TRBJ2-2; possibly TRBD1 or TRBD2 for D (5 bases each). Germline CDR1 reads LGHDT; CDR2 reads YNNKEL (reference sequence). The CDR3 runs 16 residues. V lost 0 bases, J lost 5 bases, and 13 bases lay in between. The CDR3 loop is CASSQDSRAGTGELFF. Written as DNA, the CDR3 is TGTGCCAGCAGCCAAGATTCGCGGGCAGGGACCGGGGAGCTGTTTTTT.

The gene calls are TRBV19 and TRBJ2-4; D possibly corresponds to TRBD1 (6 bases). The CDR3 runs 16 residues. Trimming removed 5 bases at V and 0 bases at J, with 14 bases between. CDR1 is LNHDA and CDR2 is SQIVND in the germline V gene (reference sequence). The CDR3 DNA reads TGTGCCAGTAGTGACAGGTTCGGCTTAGCCAAAAACATTCAGTACTTC. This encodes CASSDRFGLAKNIQYF.

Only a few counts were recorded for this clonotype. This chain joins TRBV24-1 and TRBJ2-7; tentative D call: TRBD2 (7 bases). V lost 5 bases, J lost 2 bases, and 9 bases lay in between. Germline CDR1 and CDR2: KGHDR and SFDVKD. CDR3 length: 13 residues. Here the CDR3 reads CATSGGGTYEQYF. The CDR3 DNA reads TGTGCCACCAGTGGCGGGGGCACCTACGAGCAGTACTTC.

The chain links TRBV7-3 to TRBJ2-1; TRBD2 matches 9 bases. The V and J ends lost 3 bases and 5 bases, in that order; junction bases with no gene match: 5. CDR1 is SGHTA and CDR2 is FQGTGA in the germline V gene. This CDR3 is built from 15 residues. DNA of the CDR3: TGTGCCAGCAGCTTCGTAGCGGGGGAACACAATGAGCAGTTCTTC. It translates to CASSFVAGEHNEQFF.

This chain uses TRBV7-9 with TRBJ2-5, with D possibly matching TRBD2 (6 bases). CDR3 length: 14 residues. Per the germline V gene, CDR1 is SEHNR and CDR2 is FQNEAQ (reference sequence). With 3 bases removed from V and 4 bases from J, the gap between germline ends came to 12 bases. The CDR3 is CASSFRAGGETQYF. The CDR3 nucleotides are TGTGCCAGCAGCTTTCGGGCCGGGGGAGAGACCCAGTACTTC. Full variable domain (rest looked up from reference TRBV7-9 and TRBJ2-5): DTGVSQNPRHKITKRGQNVTFRCDPISEHNRLYWYRQTLGQGPEFLTYFQNEAQLEKSRLLSDRFSAERPKGSFSTLEIQRTEQGDSAMYLCASSFRAGGETQYFGPGTRLLVL.

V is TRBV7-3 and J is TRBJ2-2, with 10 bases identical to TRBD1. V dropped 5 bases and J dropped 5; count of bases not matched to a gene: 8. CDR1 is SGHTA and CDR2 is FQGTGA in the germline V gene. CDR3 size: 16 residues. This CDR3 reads CASSPGQGELTGELFF. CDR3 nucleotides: TGTGCCAGCAGCCCTGGACAGGGGGAATTGACCGGGGAGCTGTTTTTT.

The chain's CDR3 is CAWSVDSWAGELFF. DNA for the CDR3: TGTGCCTGGAGTGTCGACTCCTGGGCTGGGGAGCTGTTTTTT. The V call is TRBV30, the J call TRBJ2-2; D gene unclear. Germline V gene sequence: CDR1 GTSNPN, CDR2 SVGIG (reference sequence). Trimming shortened V by 0 bases and J by 8 bases, and 13 bases separated the two germline ends. CDR3 size: 14 residues.

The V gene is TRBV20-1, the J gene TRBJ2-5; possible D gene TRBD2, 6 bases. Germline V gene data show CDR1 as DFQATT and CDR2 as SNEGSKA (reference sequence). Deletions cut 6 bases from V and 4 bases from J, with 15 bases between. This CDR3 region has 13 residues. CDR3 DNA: TGCAGTGCCCACTCAGCGGGTGTAGAGACCCAGTACTTC. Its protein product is CSAHSAGVETQYF.

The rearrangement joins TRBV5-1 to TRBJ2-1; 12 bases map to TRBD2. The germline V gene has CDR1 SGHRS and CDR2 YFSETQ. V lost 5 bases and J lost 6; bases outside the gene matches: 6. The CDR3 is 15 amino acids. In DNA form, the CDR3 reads TGCGCCAGCAGGTTGACTAGCGGGGGATCCAATGAGCAGTTCTTC. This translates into CASRLTSGGSNEQFF.

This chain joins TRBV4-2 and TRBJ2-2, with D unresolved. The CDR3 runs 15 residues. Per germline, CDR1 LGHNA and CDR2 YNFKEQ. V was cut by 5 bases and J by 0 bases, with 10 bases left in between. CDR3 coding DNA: TGTGCCAGCAGCTTGGGGTCCTCGAACACCGGGGAGCTGTTTTTT. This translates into CASSLGSSNTGELFF.